The present entry profiles one T cell receptor (beta chain) with its context. What it recognizes is unknown. This record belongs to a study of shared clonotypes between healthy human individuals. CDR3 size: 15 residues. The V gene's germline CDR1 is SGHNT and CDR2 YYREEE (reference sequence). V gave up 1 base and J gave up 6 bases, with 16 bases separating them. The protocol was immunoSEQ multiplex PCR, while the TCRdb copy is restricted to in-frame clones and leaves out a portion. The table lists more than 2,000,000 clones, approximately 93% of them singletons, with approximately 0.4% in the top ten. Each of the donors was a healthy adult who was HIV-negative and had not had a recent acute infection or vaccination. The donors were all Caucasian adults (living in Nashville, Tennessee). General study findings and limits: Across a few donors, naive CD4 shared around 5%, naive CD8 over 3%, memory CD4 over 2%, memory CD8 more than 0.35%. Despite large depth, sorted-subset datasets appeared incompletely sequenced.

The sequenced material came from naive CD4+ T cells from PBMCs. As to subset: CD45RA+ positively selected. The rearrangement joins TRBV5-4 to TRBJ1-1, with a tentative D call TRBD1 (5 bases). The receptor was derived from a young man in good health. Some clones in this sample may be carry-over from other donors' samples. Written as DNA, the CDR3 is TGTGCCAGCAGCTTGTATCAGGGCCCTGTGGCTGAAGCTTTCTTT. Protein product: CASSLYQGPVAEAFF.